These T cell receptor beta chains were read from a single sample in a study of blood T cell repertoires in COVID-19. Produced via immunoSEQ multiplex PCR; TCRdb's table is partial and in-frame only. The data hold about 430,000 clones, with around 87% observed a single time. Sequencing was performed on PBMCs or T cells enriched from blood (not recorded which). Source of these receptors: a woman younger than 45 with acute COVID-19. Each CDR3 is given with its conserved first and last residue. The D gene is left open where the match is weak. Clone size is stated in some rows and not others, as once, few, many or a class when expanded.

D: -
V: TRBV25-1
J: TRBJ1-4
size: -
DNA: TGTGCCAGCGGAGGGGATGAAAAACTGTTTTTT
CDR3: CASGGDEKLFF

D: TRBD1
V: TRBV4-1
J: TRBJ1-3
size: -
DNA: TGCGCCAGCAGCCCCAGGGGGTTATCTGGAAACACCATATATTTT
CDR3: CASSPRGLSGNTIYF

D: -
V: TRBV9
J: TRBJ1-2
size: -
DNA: TGTGCCAGCAGCTCAACTCTGAGTCCGTGGTACACCTTC
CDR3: CASSSTLSPWYTF

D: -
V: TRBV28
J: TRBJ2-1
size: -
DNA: TGTGCCAGCTCCCCGGTCTTTTCCTACAATGAGCAGTTCTTC
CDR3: CASSPVFSYNEQFF

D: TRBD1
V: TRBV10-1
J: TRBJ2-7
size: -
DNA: TGCGCCAGCAGTATGGGGACAGCGACCTACGAGCAGTACTTC
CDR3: CASSMGTATYEQYF

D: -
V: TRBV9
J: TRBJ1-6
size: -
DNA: TGTGCCAGCAGCGTAGGGGTAGGGAGGCATTCACCCCTCCACTTT
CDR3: CASSVGVGRHSPLHF

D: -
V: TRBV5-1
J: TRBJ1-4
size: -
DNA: TGCGCCAGCAGCCTCTTTGGCGGCAGCCAGAGAACTAATGAAAAACTGTTTTTT
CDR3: CASSLFGGSQRTNEKLFF

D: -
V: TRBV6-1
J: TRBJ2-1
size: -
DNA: TGTGCCAGCAGTGAGGGCCCAGGGAGGAGATTCTTC
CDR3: CASSEGPGRRFF

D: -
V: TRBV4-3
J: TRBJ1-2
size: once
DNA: TGCGCCAGCAGCCAAGACCCTCCCGGTTTTGGACAGAGAGCTAACTATGGCTACACCTTC
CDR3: CASSQDPPGFGQRANYGYTF

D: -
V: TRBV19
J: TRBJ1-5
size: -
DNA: TGTGCCAGTGGGGGCGCAGACAATCAGCCCCAGCATTTT
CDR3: CASGGADNQPQHF

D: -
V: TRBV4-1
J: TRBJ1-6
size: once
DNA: TGCGCCAGCAGCCATCCGGGAGGGGGTGGTTCACCCCTCCACTTT
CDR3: CASSHPGGGGSPLHF

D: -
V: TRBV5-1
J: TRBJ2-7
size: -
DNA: TGCGCCAGCAGCTTGCGGGTTTTGGGCGAGCAGTACTTC
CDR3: CASSLRVLGEQYF

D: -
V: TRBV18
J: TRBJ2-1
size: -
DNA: TGTGCCAGCTCACCATTGGGACTTGACAATGAGCAGTTCTTC
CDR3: CASSPLGLDNEQFF

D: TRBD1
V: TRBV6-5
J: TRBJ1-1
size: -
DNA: TGTGCCAGCAGAGGACAGGCAAACACTGAAGCTTTCTTT
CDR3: CASRGQANTEAFF

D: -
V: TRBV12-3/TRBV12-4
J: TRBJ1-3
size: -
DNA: TGTGCCAGCAGTACCCGCCGGGACACCGCCATATATTTT
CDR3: CASSTRRDTAIYF

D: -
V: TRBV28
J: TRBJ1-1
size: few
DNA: TGTGCCAGCAGTTTAGAGGCGGGGGCTTTTCGACCGAACACTGAAGCTTTCTTT
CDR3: CASSLEAGAFRPNTEAFF

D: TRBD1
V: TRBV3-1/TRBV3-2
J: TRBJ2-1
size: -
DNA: TGTGCCAGCAGCCGGGGGACAGGGATCAATGAGCAGTTCTTC
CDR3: CASSRGTGINEQFF

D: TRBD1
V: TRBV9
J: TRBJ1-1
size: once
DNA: TGTGCCAGCAGCGTACGTGGACAGGGGGCGTTCGGTGAAGCTTTCTTT
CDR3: CASSVRGQGAFGEAFF

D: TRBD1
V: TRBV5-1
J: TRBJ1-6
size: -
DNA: TGCGCCAGCAGCTTGGGGACAGGGTATTCACCCCTCCACTTT
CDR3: CASSLGTGYSPLHF

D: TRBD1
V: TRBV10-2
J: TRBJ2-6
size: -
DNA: TGCGCCAGCAGGGGACAGGGGGCCGGGGCCAACGTCCTGACTTTC
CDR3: CASRGQGAGANVLTF

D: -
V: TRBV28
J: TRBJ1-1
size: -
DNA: TGTGCCAGCAGTCGTGGACATTTGAACACTGAAGCTTTCTTT
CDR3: CASSRGHLNTEAFF

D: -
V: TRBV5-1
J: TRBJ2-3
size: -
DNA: TGCGCCAGCAGCCGTGAAACAGGGTTGGGCACAGATACGCAGTATTTT
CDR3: CASSRETGLGTDTQYF

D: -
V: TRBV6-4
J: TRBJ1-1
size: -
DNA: TGTGCCCCTGTTAGGGGTGAAGCTTTCTTT
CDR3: CAPVRGEAFF

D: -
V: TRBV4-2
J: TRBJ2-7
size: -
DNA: TGTGCCAGCAGCCAAGATCAGGGGACTAACTACAAAAAAAACTACGAGCAGTACTTC
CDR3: CASSQDQGTNYKKNYEQYF

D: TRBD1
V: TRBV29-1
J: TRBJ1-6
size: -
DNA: TGCAGCGTTGAAGCAGGGGGGCGGCCATGTTGTTCACCCCTCCACTTT
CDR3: CSVEAGGRPCCSPLHF

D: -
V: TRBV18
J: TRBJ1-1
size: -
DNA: TGTGCCAGCTCACGGGGACTTGAGAACACTGAAGCTTTCTTT
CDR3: CASSRGLENTEAFF

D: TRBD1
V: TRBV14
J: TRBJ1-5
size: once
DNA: TGTGCCAGCAGCCGCATTACCGGGACAGCGAATCAGCCCCAGCATTTT
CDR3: CASSRITGTANQPQHF

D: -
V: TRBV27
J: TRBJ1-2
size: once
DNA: TGTGCCAGCAGTCCGCGCGGGGGGGCGAGCTATGGCTACACCTTC
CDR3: CASSPRGGASYGYTF

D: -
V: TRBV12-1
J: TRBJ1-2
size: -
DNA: TGTGCCACCCAAGGGACATTGGCTGGCTACACCTTC
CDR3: CATQGTLAGYTF

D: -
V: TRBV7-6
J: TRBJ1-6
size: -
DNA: TGTGCCAGCAGCTTAGTTGAGGATAATTCACCCCTCCACTTT
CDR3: CASSLVEDNSPLHF

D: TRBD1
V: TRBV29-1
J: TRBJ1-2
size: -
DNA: TGCAGCGTTGATCAAACCGGGACAGCCTCGAACTATGGCTACACCTTC
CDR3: CSVDQTGTASNYGYTF

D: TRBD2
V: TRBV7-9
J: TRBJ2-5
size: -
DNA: TGTGCCAGCAGCTTACGACTAGCGGGGGGGCCGGGAGAGACCCAGTACTTC
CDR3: CASSLRLAGGPGETQYF

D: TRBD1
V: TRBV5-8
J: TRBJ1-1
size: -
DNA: TGTGCCAGCAGCTTAGACGACAGGGACACTGAAGCTTTCTTT
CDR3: CASSLDDRDTEAFF

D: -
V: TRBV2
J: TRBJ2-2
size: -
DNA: TGTGCCAGCACGGAGGAGAACACCGGGGAGCTGTTTTTT
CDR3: CASTEENTGELFF

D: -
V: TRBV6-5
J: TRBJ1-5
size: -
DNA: TGTGCCAGCCTCCCCCCGATGGCAGACAATCAGCCCCAGCATTTT
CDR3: CASLPPMADNQPQHF

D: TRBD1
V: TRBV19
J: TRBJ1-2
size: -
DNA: TGTGCCAGTAGGCCCGGGACAGGGTATGACTATGGCTACACCTTC
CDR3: CASRPGTGYDYGYTF

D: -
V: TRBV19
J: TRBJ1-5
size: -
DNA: TGTGCCAGTAGTATTCGGGCAGGGTGGGACAATCAGCCCCAGCATTTT
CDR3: CASSIRAGWDNQPQHF

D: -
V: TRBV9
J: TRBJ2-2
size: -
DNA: TGTGCCAGCAGCGTAGAATCGGGGTTCGGCGGGGAGCTGTTTTTT
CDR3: CASSVESGFGGELFF

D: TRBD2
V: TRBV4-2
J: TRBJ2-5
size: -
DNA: TGTGCCAGCAGCCCGGGGACGGGGGGCCAAGAGACCCAGTACTTC
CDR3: CASSPGTGGQETQYF

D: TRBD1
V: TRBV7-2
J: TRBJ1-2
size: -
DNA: TGTGCCAGCAGCTCGGACAGGCCTGATTATGGCTACACCTTC
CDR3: CASSSDRPDYGYTF

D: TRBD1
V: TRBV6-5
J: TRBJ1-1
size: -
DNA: TGTGCCAGCAGTTACTCGATACAGGGGGGGAACACTGAAGCTTTCTTT
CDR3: CASSYSIQGGNTEAFF

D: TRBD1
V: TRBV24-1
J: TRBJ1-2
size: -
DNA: TGTGCCACCAGTGATCCGCTACAGGGGCCTAACTATGGCTACACCTTC
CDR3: CATSDPLQGPNYGYTF

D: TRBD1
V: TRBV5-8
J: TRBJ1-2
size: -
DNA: TGTGCCAGCAGCACTGGGGACAGGGGGCGCGGCTATGGCTACACCTTC
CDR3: CASSTGDRGRGYGYTF

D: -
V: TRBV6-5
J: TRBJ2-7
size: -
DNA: TGTGCCAGCAGGGACACCTCCTACGAGCAGTACTTC
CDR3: CASRDTSYEQYF

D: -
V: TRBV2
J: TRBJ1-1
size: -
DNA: TGTGCCAGCAGTCGAGGCGGGGTGGGCACTGAAGCTTTCTTT
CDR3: CASSRGGVGTEAFF

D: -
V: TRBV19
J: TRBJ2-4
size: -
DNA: TGTGCCGTACTGGGAGACATTCAGTACTTC
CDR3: CAVLGDIQYF

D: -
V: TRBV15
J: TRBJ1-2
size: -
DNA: TGTGCCACCAGCAGAGAGAAAGGTGGGCAGGGGCTCTATGGCTACACCTTC
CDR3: CATSREKGGQGLYGYTF

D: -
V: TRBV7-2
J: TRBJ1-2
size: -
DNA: TGTGCCAGCAGCTTAGCGCCCGGGGATACTAACTATGGCTACACCTTC
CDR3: CASSLAPGDTNYGYTF

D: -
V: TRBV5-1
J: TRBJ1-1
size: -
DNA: TGCGCCAGCAGCTTGGAAGGGGTAGGGCGGAACACTGAAGCTTTCTTT
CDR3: CASSLEGVGRNTEAFF

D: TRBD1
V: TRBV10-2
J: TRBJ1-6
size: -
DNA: TGCGCCAGCGACGAGGACAGGAATTCACCCCTCCACTTT
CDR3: CASDEDRNSPLHF

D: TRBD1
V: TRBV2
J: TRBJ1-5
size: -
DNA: TGTGCCAGCAGGTCAGGGGGGCGCGATCAGCCCCAGCATTTT
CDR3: CASRSGGRDQPQHF

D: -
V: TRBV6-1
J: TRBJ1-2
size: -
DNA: TGTGCCAGCAGTGAAGCGGCAGGGGCTAACTATGGCTACACCTTC
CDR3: CASSEAAGANYGYTF